This T cell receptor (beta chain) is drawn from a study of T cells in Graves' hyperthyroidism and ophthalmopathy. Hyperthyroidism had been newly diagnosed in patients aged 18 to 65, and its duration was under 2 months. PBMCs were sourced from more than 9 ml fresh peripheral blood. TCR beta CDR3 sequences were amplified from RNA transcripts. HTBI primers were used for first-round RT-PCR of the TCR CDR3. TCRdb reanalysed the multiplex PCR reads using MiXCR and keeps one entry per CDR3 protein. The sample lists about 350,000 distinct CDR3 sequences; approximately 14% were seen once. In this sample, this clonotype turned up a few times. This CDR3 spans 15 amino acids. Losses at the gene ends were 5 bases for V and 6 bases for J; bases not matched to a gene: 5. CDR1 is SEHNR, CDR2 FQNEAQ, per germline (reference sequence).

V gene TRBV7-9 combines with J gene TRBJ2-4; 12 positions agree with TRBD2. Sequenced sample: blood. This sequence originates from a woman aged 25-40 years with Graves' hyperthyroidism. For the CDR3, the DNA is TGTGCCAGCAGCCCGACTAGCGGGGGATTAAACATTCAGTACTTC. Protein: CASSPTSGGLNIQYF.